A selection of T cell receptor beta chains follows, all from one sample in a study of PD-1 blockade in classical Hodgkin lymphoma. Generated by immunoSEQ multiplex PCR, the TCRdb table keeps only in-frame clones and is missing some. The sample yields roughly 20,000 clones, over 65% seen once. This specimen consisted of peripheral blood mononuclear cells (PBMCs), obtained at baseline. The receptors shown here come from a human donor with classical Hodgkin lymphoma. CDR3s include the opening cysteine and the closing phenylalanine or tryptophan. A D gene is named only where the DNA matches it firmly. Expanded clones get a size class; other rows say once, few or many, or leave the size out.

D: .
V: TRBV7-8
size: few
J: TRBJ2-2
length: 16
DNA: TGTGCCAGCAGCCCTAGGGGGGGTACGAACACCGGGGAGCTGTTTTTT
CDR3: CASSPRGGTNTGELFF

D: TRBD2
V: TRBV27
size: .
J: TRBJ2-7
length: 15
DNA: TGTGCCAGCAGTTTAGTAGCGGGGGTGTCCTACGAGCAGTACTTC
CDR3: CASSLVAGVSYEQYF

D: TRBD1
V: TRBV28
size: medium-sized
J: TRBJ1-1
length: 14
DNA: TGTGCCAGCACCCCGACAGGGTCAATGACTGAAGCTTTCTTT
CDR3: CASTPTGSMTEAFF

D: .
V: TRBV18
size: once
J: TRBJ1-1
length: 14
DNA: TGTGCCAGCTCACCAAATAAGTCAAGTTATGAAGCTTTCTTT
CDR3: CASSPNKSSYEAFF

D: .
V: TRBV2
size: .
J: TRBJ2-7
length: 13
DNA: TGTGCCAGCAGCGCGAACACAGATTACGAGCAGTACTTC
CDR3: CASSANTDYEQYF

D: .
V: TRBV28
size: .
J: TRBJ2-7
length: 15
DNA: TGTGCCAGCGGGCAATTACTAGCCCTGCCCTACGAGCAGTACTTC
CDR3: CASGQLLALPYEQYF

D: .
V: TRBV19
size: few
J: TRBJ1-3
length: 17
DNA: TGTGCCAGTAGTATAAACCGGGACGGCATCTCTGGAAACACCATATATTTT
CDR3: CASSINRDGISGNTIYF

D: .
V: TRBV5-5
size: .
J: TRBJ1-5
length: 14
DNA: TGTGCCAGCAGTTGGGACCAGGGTCGTCAGCCCCAGCATTTT
CDR3: CASSWDQGRQPQHF

D: .
V: TRBV18
size: .
J: TRBJ1-2
length: 12
DNA: TGTGCCAGCTCGTCCTCCTCTAATGGCTACACCTTC
CDR3: CASSSSSNGYTF

D: TRBD2
V: TRBV4-3
size: .
J: TRBJ2-7
length: 15
DNA: TGCGCCAGCAGCCCGGGACTAGCGGAATCCTACGAGCAGTACTTC
CDR3: CASSPGLAESYEQYF

D: TRBD2
V: TRBV18
size: .
J: TRBJ2-3
length: 20
DNA: TGTGCCAGCTCACCACGCGGGACCGGGAGGAGTTTGGGGTTCACAGATACGCAGTATTTT
CDR3: CASSPRGTGRSLGFTDTQYF

D: TRBD2
V: TRBV5-1
size: .
J: TRBJ2-1
length: 16
DNA: TGCGCCAGCAGCTCCGGGGGGGCGAGCTCCTACAATGAGCAGTTCTTC
CDR3: CASSSGGASSYNEQFF

D: .
V: TRBV21-1
size: few
J: TRBJ2-7
length: 17
DNA: TGTGCCAGCAGCAAAGGTAGTGAGGGACAGGAAGCCTACGAGCAGTACTTC
CDR3: CASSKGSEGQEAYEQYF

D: .
V: TRBV5-3
size: .
J: TRBJ2-5
length: 14
DNA: TGTGCCAGAAGCTTGGGAGCGGCACAAGAGACCCAGTACTTC
CDR3: CARSLGAAQETQYF

D: .
V: TRBV9
size: once
J: TRBJ2-1
length: 14
DNA: TGTGCCAGCAGGATGACCGGAGCCAACAATGAGCAGTTCTTC
CDR3: CASRMTGANNEQFF

D: .
V: TRBV7-9
size: .
J: TRBJ1-1
length: 15
DNA: TGTGCCAGCAGCTCCCGTTGGGGAGGGGGCACTGAAGCTTTCTTT
CDR3: CASSSRWGGGTEAFF

D: TRBD2
V: TRBV28
size: .
J: TRBJ2-1
length: 14
DNA: TGTGCCAGCAGTTTAGGGAGCGGGATTGCTGAGCAGTTCTTC
CDR3: CASSLGSGIAEQFF

D: TRBD1
V: TRBV5-1
size: .
J: TRBJ2-3
length: 15
DNA: TGCGCCAGCAGCTTGTCTACAGGGGGGACAGATACGCAGTATTTT
CDR3: CASSLSTGGTDTQYF

D: TRBD1
V: TRBV6-5
size: .
J: TRBJ1-4
length: 14
DNA: TGTGCCAGCAGCTGGGACAGCGTTAATGAAAAACTGTTTTTT
CDR3: CASSWDSVNEKLFF

D: .
V: TRBV19
size: few
J: TRBJ1-5
length: 15
DNA: TGTGCCAGTAGTATGCTTAGTGGGAGCAATCAGCCCCAGCATTTT
CDR3: CASSMLSGSNQPQHF

D: .
V: TRBV7-8
size: .
J: TRBJ2-6
length: 16
DNA: TGTGCCAGCAGCTTACTGGGGGGTTATGGGGCCAACGTCCTGACTTTC
CDR3: CASSLLGGYGANVLTF

D: .
V: TRBV7-2
size: .
J: TRBJ2-3
length: 16
DNA: TGTGCCAGCAGCTTCCAGGCGGGTGCTAGCACAGATACGCAGTATTTT
CDR3: CASSFQAGASTDTQYF

D: TRBD2
V: TRBV11-3
size: .
J: TRBJ2-7
length: 15
DNA: TGTGCCAGCAGCTTATCGGGCCTAGCGGTTCGGGAGCAGTACTTC
CDR3: CASSLSGLAVREQYF

D: .
V: TRBV19
size: .
J: TRBJ2-7
length: 13
DNA: TGTGCCAGTAGTATGGGGGTAACCTACGAGCAGTACTTC
CDR3: CASSMGVTYEQYF

D: .
V: TRBV6-6
size: .
J: TRBJ2-5
length: 13
DNA: TGTGCCAGCAGTCGAGGGGTTGTAGAGACCCAGTACTTC
CDR3: CASSRGVVETQYF

D: .
V: TRBV2
size: .
J: TRBJ1-5
length: 16
DNA: TGTGCCAGCAGTAAGGACAGCGTTTATAGCAATCAGCCCCAGCATTTT
CDR3: CASSKDSVYSNQPQHF

D: TRBD2
V: TRBV10-1
size: .
J: TRBJ2-3
length: 15
DNA: TGCGCCAGCAGTGAGTTTAGCGGGAGTGAAGATACGCAGTATTTT
CDR3: CASSEFSGSEDTQYF

D: .
V: TRBV28
size: .
J: TRBJ1-5
length: 15
DNA: TGTGCCAGCAGTTCCCTCGGTGGGGTTGGGCAGCCCCAGCATTTT
CDR3: CASSSLGGVGQPQHF

D: .
V: TRBV4-2
size: .
J: TRBJ1-3
length: 13
DNA: TGTGCCAGCAGCCTCAGGATTTCGGACACCATATATTTT
CDR3: CASSLRISDTIYF

D: .
V: TRBV6-5
size: .
J: TRBJ1-4
length: 14
DNA: TGTGCCAGCAGTGGGGGACCTAATAATGAAAAACTGTTTTTT
CDR3: CASSGGPNNEKLFF

D: .
V: TRBV18
size: .
J: TRBJ1-2
length: 15
DNA: TGTGCCAGCTCACCTTCCGTGACGGCGTTCTATGGCTACACCTTC
CDR3: CASSPSVTAFYGYTF

D: .
V: TRBV27
size: .
J: TRBJ2-1
length: 10
DNA: TGTGCCGTCGGGTTCAATGAGCAGTTCTTC
CDR3: CAVGFNEQFF

D: TRBD1
V: TRBV7-2
size: .
J: TRBJ2-7
length: 16
DNA: TGTGCCAGCAGCTTAGGTCCAGGGGGCCAATTCTACGAGCAGTACTTC
CDR3: CASSLGPGGQFYEQYF

D: .
V: TRBV6-5
size: .
J: TRBJ2-7
length: 14
DNA: TGTGCCAGCAGTTACTCCGGACAAACCTACGAGCAGTACTTC
CDR3: CASSYSGQTYEQYF

D: TRBD2
V: TRBV11-3
size: .
J: TRBJ2-1
length: 15
DNA: TGTGCCAGCAGCTTAGATCCAAGCGGGGTAAATGAGCAGTTCTTC
CDR3: CASSLDPSGVNEQFF

D: .
V: TRBV6-4
size: .
J: TRBJ2-5
length: 12
DNA: TGTGCCAGCCTCCATCAGGGAAAGACCCAGTACTTC
CDR3: CASLHQGKTQYF

D: .
V: TRBV28
size: .
J: TRBJ2-5
length: 12
DNA: TGTGCCAGCAGGGGACCGCGAGGGACCCAGTACTTC
CDR3: CASRGPRGTQYF

D: .
V: TRBV6-5
size: once
J: TRBJ1-4
length: 14
DNA: TGTGCCAGCAAGAGACTTGCAACTAATGAAAAACTGTTTTTT
CDR3: CASKRLATNEKLFF

D: .
V: TRBV7-9
size: .
J: TRBJ1-4
length: 17
DNA: TGTGCCAGCAGCCCCCCGACGGGGGGCACAACTAATGAAAAACTGTTTTTT
CDR3: CASSPPTGGTTNEKLFF

D: .
V: TRBV7-7
size: medium-sized
J: TRBJ2-5
length: 15
DNA: TGTGCCAGCAGCCCGGGACTCTCACAACAAGAGACCCAGTACTTC
CDR3: CASSPGLSQQETQYF

D: TRBD1
V: TRBV7-2
size: .
J: TRBJ2-1
length: 13
DNA: TGTGCCAGCAGCTGGGACAGGGTCAATGAGCAGTTCTTC
CDR3: CASSWDRVNEQFF

D: .
V: TRBV9
size: medium-sized
J: TRBJ1-5
length: 14
DNA: TGTGCCAGCAGCAGAGAATCTAGCAATCAGCCCCAGCATTTT
CDR3: CASSRESSNQPQHF

D: TRBD2
V: TRBV27
size: .
J: TRBJ2-7
length: 14
DNA: TGTGCCACCAAACTAGCGGCCAGCTCCTACGAGCAGTACTTC
CDR3: CATKLAASSYEQYF

D: .
V: TRBV29-1
size: few
J: TRBJ1-1
length: 13
DNA: TGCAGCGTTGAACAGATGATGAACACTGAAGCTTTCTTT
CDR3: CSVEQMMNTEAFF

D: TRBD2
V: TRBV6-4
size: .
J: TRBJ2-2
length: 16
DNA: TGTGCCAGCAGTACGCTAGCGGGAGTTCGCACCGGGGAGCTGTTTTTT
CDR3: CASSTLAGVRTGELFF

D: .
V: TRBV11-2
size: .
J: TRBJ2-2
length: 13
DNA: TGTGCCAGCAGCCCAGAGGGGGCCGGGGAGCTGTTTTTT
CDR3: CASSPEGAGELFF

D: TRBD1
V: TRBV5-4
size: once
J: TRBJ2-3
length: 18
DNA: TGTGCCAGCAGCTTGGGGCGACAGGGTAAGGGGTTCACAGATACGCAGTATTTT
CDR3: CASSLGRQGKGFTDTQYF

D: .
V: TRBV15
size: .
J: TRBJ2-3
length: 17
DNA: TGTGCCACCAGCAGAGATTTTCTACAGGTGCCCACAGATACGCAGTATTTT
CDR3: CATSRDFLQVPTDTQYF

D: .
V: TRBV15
size: .
J: TRBJ2-1
length: 19
DNA: TGTGCCACCAGCAGAGATCCGGGCAACATAGATAGCTCCTACAATGAGCAGTTCTTC
CDR3: CATSRDPGNIDSSYNEQFF

D: .
V: TRBV19
size: .
J: TRBJ2-1
length: 17
DNA: TGTGCCAGTAGTCTAGACAGACCCGGAAGCCTTTACAATGAGCAGTTCTTC
CDR3: CASSLDRPGSLYNEQFF

D: TRBD1
V: TRBV5-1
size: .
J: TRBJ1-4
length: 15
DNA: TGCGCCAGCAGCTTGGCCGGGACAGTACGTGAAAAACTGTTTTTT
CDR3: CASSLAGTVREKLFF

D: .
V: TRBV28
size: .
J: TRBJ1-2
length: 15
DNA: TGTGCCAGCAGTCACCAGGGCCCCGATAACTATGGCTACACCTTC
CDR3: CASSHQGPDNYGYTF

D: .
V: TRBV7-6
size: .
J: TRBJ2-3
length: 13
DNA: TGTGCCAGCAGCTTAGGACCCACAGATACGCAGTATTTT
CDR3: CASSLGPTDTQYF

D: .
V: TRBV10-3
size: few
J: TRBJ1-5
length: 14
DNA: TGTGCCATCAAGTCGGCAGAGAGCAATCAGCCCCAGCATTTT
CDR3: CAIKSAESNQPQHF

D: TRBD1
V: TRBV27
size: .
J: TRBJ1-2
length: 13
DNA: TGTGCCAGCAGACCCGACAGGGGCTATGGCTACACCTTC
CDR3: CASRPDRGYGYTF

D: .
V: TRBV10-3
size: .
J: TRBJ1-3
length: 13
DNA: TGTGCCATCAGTGTCAACTCTGGAAACACCATATATTTT
CDR3: CAISVNSGNTIYF

D: TRBD2
V: TRBV4-3
size: .
J: TRBJ2-1
length: 16
DNA: TGCGCCAGCAGCCAAGAGGCGGGGGGCTCCTACAATGAGCAGTTCTTC
CDR3: CASSQEAGGSYNEQFF

D: .
V: TRBV19
size: .
J: TRBJ2-7
length: 16
DNA: TGTGCCAGTAGCCGTTCTTCGTCGGGGGTCCCCTACGAGCAGTACTTC
CDR3: CASSRSSSGVPYEQYF